This T cell receptor beta chain is from a study of blood T cell repertoires in COVID-19. The CDR3 runs 16 residues. Germline CDR1 and CDR2: SGHNT and YYREEE (reference sequence). V lost 9 bases and J lost 4; bases outside the gene matches: 16. Libraries were prepared by immunoSEQ multiplex PCR; TCRdb keeps only in-frame clonotypes and omits some of them. The data contain a few hundred thousand clones, around 86% of them singletons. This clonotype was sampled from a woman between 45 and 65 years old with acute or convalescent COVID-19. The material sequenced was peripheral blood. The chain links TRBV5-4 to TRBJ1-1, with 9 bases that match TRBD1. DNA for the CDR3: TGTGCCACCAGTAACGGTGGGGGACAGGGAGGCACTGAAGCTTTCTTT. As protein: CATSNGGGQGGTEAFF.